This TCR beta chain was recovered during a study of technical replicates of blood from several donors. TCRdb keeps only in-frame clones here, not all; method: immunoSEQ multiplex PCR. The sample shows 55,000 to 75,000 clones, over 85% of them seen only once. The source material was PBMCs. The receptor was isolated from a human donor in good health. Some clones in this sample may be carry-over from other donors' samples.

CDR3: CASSSGQGAGEKLFF. The CDR3 coding sequence is TGTGCCAGCAGCTCCGGACAGGGGGCGGGGGAAAAACTGTTTTTT. The chain has TRBV7-8 and TRBJ1-4, with 11 bases lining up with TRBD1. Germline V CDR1 and CDR2: SGHVS, FQNEAQ. The CDR3 runs 15 residues. Unmatched junction bases numbered 6, after V lost 4 bases and J lost 8 bases.